This T cell receptor (beta chain) is drawn from a study of tumor-infiltrating lymphocytes in primary liver carcinoma. Study context: Regardless of tissue type, samples showed similar yields of roughly 3.65 to 7.5 million productive TCRbeta reads.

Synthesis of TCR beta cDNA was carried out from around 500 ng total RNA with a constant-region primer. Three nested multiplex PCR rounds, a slightly modified ARM-PCR method, built the TCR beta libraries. It was with TRBV1-TRBV30 forward primers and a C-beta reverse primer that the first two PCR rounds were run, at approximately 9 cycles each. Each CDR3 protein gets one entry after TCRdb re-called the multiplex PCR reads with MiXCR. The sample records 45,000 to 65,000 distinct CDR3 sequences, around 82% being singletons. CDR1 and CDR2 from the germline V gene are SGHTA and FQGNSA. This CDR3 has 16 residues. V shed 5 bases and J shed 2 bases, with 19 bases lying between them. Bulk tissue was left unsorted, and RNA and DNA were co-extracted from about 19-30 mg of it. This clonotype was seen a few times.

The sequenced material came from liver tumor tissue from sampling region 5. Subset in this sample: tumor region T5, tumor centre. The chain links TRBV7-2 to TRBJ2-7, with D perhaps matching TRBD1 or TRBD2 (7 bases each). The sequence was collected from a man in his forties or fifties with primary liver carcinoma and hepatitis B virus infection. Here the CDR3 reads CASSHRGGGLTYEQYF. DNA of the CDR3: TGTGCCAGCAGCCACCGGGGAGGGGGCTTGACCTACGAGCAGTACTTC.